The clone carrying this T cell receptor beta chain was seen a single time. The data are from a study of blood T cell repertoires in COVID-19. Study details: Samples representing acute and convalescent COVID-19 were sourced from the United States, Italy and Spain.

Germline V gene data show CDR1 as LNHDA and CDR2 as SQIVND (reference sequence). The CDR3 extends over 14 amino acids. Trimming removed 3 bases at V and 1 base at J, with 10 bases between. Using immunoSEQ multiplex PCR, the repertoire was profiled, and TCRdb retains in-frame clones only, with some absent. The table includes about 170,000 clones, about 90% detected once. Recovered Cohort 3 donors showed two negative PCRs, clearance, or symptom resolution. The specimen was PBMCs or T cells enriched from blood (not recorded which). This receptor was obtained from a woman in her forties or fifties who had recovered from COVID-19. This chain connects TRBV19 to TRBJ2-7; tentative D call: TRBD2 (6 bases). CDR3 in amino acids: CASSIPGTSYEQYF. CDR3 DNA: TGTGCCAGTAGTATTCCAGGGACTTCCTACGAGCAGTACTTC.